Listed below are T cell receptor beta chains from one sample, sequenced in a study of vaccination and CD4 T cells after COVID-19. For these TCRs, the target antigens are not known. TCRdb reanalysed the PCR reads using MiXCR and keeps one entry per CDR3 protein. The sample shows 9,500 to 15,000 distinct CDR3 sequences, 55% to 80% of them seen only once. The sample here was CD4+ T cells from blood, cultured in vitro, taken before SARS-CoV-2 vaccination. These receptors were taken from a human donor who had recovered from COVID-19. Each CDR3 is given with its conserved first and last residue. Fields, in order: V gene, J gene, CDR3 protein.

v_gene: TRBV7-2; j_gene: TRBJ2-7; CDR3aa: CASSLDLAGGPGEQYF
v_gene: TRBV30; j_gene: TRBJ2-5; CDR3aa: CAWSVSRETQYF
v_gene: TRBV6-1; j_gene: TRBJ2-1; CDR3aa: CASTPGWGTKYYNEQFF
v_gene: TRBV24-1; j_gene: TRBJ2-3; CDR3aa: CATSDPSGRATDTQYF
v_gene: TRBV20-1; j_gene: TRBJ2-7; CDR3aa: CSARDTGTGFYEQYF
v_gene: TRBV5-1; j_gene: TRBJ2-7; CDR3aa: CASSLEGLAGGGDEQYF
v_gene: TRBV5-6; j_gene: TRBJ2-7; CDR3aa: CASSLLGTNYEQYF
v_gene: TRBV7-3; j_gene: TRBJ2-1; CDR3aa: CASSPHGQSSYNEQFF
v_gene: TRBV10-3; j_gene: TRBJ2-5; CDR3aa: CAINLAGRGETQYF
v_gene: TRBV20-1; j_gene: TRBJ2-3; CDR3aa: CSAHRADTQYF
v_gene: TRBV5-1; j_gene: TRBJ2-3; CDR3aa: CASSFTGDGSVDTQYF
v_gene: TRBV6-2/TRBV6-3; j_gene: TRBJ2-4; CDR3aa: CASSIHRPTKNIQYF
v_gene: TRBV2; j_gene: TRBJ2-5; CDR3aa: CASTPDGAYQETQYF
v_gene: TRBV11-3; j_gene: TRBJ2-3; CDR3aa: CASSSDGTRGADTQYF
v_gene: TRBV20-1; j_gene: TRBJ2-1; CDR3aa: CSARDGGQPYSYNEQFF
v_gene: TRBV2; j_gene: TRBJ1-1; CDR3aa: CASSQDNTEAFF
v_gene: TRBV6-1; j_gene: TRBJ2-3; CDR3aa: CASSDEGLHTDTQYF
v_gene: TRBV5-6; j_gene: TRBJ2-2; CDR3aa: CASSSRGRRDTGELFF
v_gene: TRBV24-1; j_gene: TRBJ2-2; CDR3aa: CATSEDRSTNTGELFF
v_gene: TRBV7-2; j_gene: TRBJ1-4; CDR3aa: CASSISREEKLFF
v_gene: TRBV7-9; j_gene: TRBJ2-2; CDR3aa: CASSASLGRGELFF
v_gene: TRBV18; j_gene: TRBJ2-7; CDR3aa: CASSHGTGEQYF
v_gene: TRBV11-3; j_gene: TRBJ2-3; CDR3aa: CASSPDGVSTDTQYF
v_gene: TRBV20-1; j_gene: TRBJ2-2; CDR3aa: CSARVREHGELFF
v_gene: TRBV10-3; j_gene: TRBJ2-1; CDR3aa: CAISVQEVEQFF
v_gene: TRBV6-1; j_gene: TRBJ2-5; CDR3aa: CASSEVAAEDREYF
v_gene: TRBV19; j_gene: TRBJ2-7; CDR3aa: CASSTGGRAYEQYF
v_gene: TRBV19; j_gene: TRBJ1-5; CDR3aa: CASSIFGQPQHF
v_gene: TRBV20-1; j_gene: TRBJ2-1; CDR3aa: CSATRTGENEQFF
v_gene: TRBV15; j_gene: TRBJ2-5; CDR3aa: CATSNVYQETQYF
v_gene: TRBV20-1; j_gene: TRBJ2-3; CDR3aa: CSAREGSVSTDTQYF
v_gene: TRBV6-1; j_gene: TRBJ2-7; CDR3aa: CASSEPPGSGYEQYF
v_gene: TRBV7-7; j_gene: TRBJ2-5; CDR3aa: CASSLVGGLDETQYF
v_gene: TRBV4-2; j_gene: TRBJ1-6; CDR3aa: CASSQSETGTSSYNSPLHF
v_gene: TRBV21-1; j_gene: TRBJ1-5; CDR3aa: CASSKAGYQPQHF
v_gene: TRBV20-1; j_gene: TRBJ2-5; CDR3aa: CSARGLLNLGETQYF